Sequencing of this T cell receptor (beta chain) was carried out in a study of cytomegalovirus exposure and HLA in healthy donors. Study-wide findings and caveats: When the data were analyzed later, several of the most significant clusters appeared to be linked to common viral pathogens. In a later analysis, productive TCRs from donors in an Asian-associated ancestry cluster reportedly carried fewer N-insertions than the cohort mean.

Trimming shortened V by 0 bases and J by 2 bases, and 10 bases separated the two germline ends. The CDR3 loop spans 14 amino acids. Per the germline V gene, CDR1 is GTSNPN and CDR2 is SVGIG (reference sequence). These donors, healthy bone marrow donors, were studied. Though probably carrying unrecorded immune exposures, donors were nominally healthy at sampling. Use of 60 Vbeta and 13 Jbeta primers characterized the PCR. Some clones are missing from TCRdb's copy, which holds only in-frame ones; the method was immunoSEQ multiplex PCR. Of around 120,000 clones in the sample, 65% to 90% were seen once. On this clone: The antigen remains undetermined.

The sequence was obtained from a girl aged 2-15 years in good health and CMV-seronegative. Sequenced sample: PBMCs. The J gene is TRBJ1-1, the V gene TRBV30; weak D call: TRBD1 (5 bases). The DNA for the CDR3 is TGTGCCTGGAGTGTAGCACAGGACAACACTGAAGCTTTCTTT. Translation gives CAWSVAQDNTEAFF. Full variable domain (rest looked up from reference TRBV30 and TRBJ1-1): SQTIHQWPATLVQPVGSPLSLECTVEGTSNPNLYWYRQAAGRGLQLLFYSVGIGQISSEVPQNLSASRPQDRQFILSSKKLLLSDSGFYLCAWSVAQDNTEAFFGQGTRLTVV.